A single sample gave rise to the 21 T cell receptor beta chains below, sequenced in a study of blood T cells in healthy people across ages. Together with a sample-barcoded 5' primer, a J-beta primer mix was included in a second PCR lasting about 7 to 12 cycles. TCRdb itself ran the 5' RACE reads through MiXCR, one entry per CDR3 protein. The repertoire holds 800,000 or so distinct CDR3 sequences, 25% seen once, with roughly 3.5% in the top ten. This same sample was also taken into another study, of T cells of mothers and their children.

The sample consisted of blood. The receptors originated from a boy aged 10-17 years in good health.

This clonotype came up a few times. V is TRBV29-1 and J is TRBJ2-7; possible D gene TRBD2, 5 bases. Trimming removed 5 bases at V and 5 bases at J, with 13 bases between. Germline assignment: CDR1 SQVTM and CDR2 ANQGSEA. This CDR3 comprises 12 residues. The DNA of the CDR3 is TGCAGCGTTTCAATTTTCGGGGACGAGCAGTACTTC. It specifies CSVSIFGDEQYF.

In this sample, this clonotype turned up many times. The rearrangement uses TRBV20-1 and TRBJ2-7; D ambiguous. CDR3 size: 14 residues. Germline CDR1 is DFQATT and CDR2 is SNEGSKA (reference sequence). Trimming left V 1 base short and J 4 bases short, with 14 bases between. CDR3 sequence reads: CSARGIGLGYEQYF. The CDR3 coding sequence is TGCAGTGCTAGAGGGATAGGGTTAGGTTACGAGCAGTACTTC.

This clonotype has more than one count but fewer than ten. This rearrangement joins TRBV29-1 to TRBJ1-1, with D possibly TRBD1 on 6 matching bases. The germline V and J ends were trimmed by 6 bases and 4 bases, with 18 bases remaining between them. CDR3 length equals 14 residues. Germline V gene data show CDR1 as SQVTM and CDR2 as ANQGSEA. The CDR3 spells CSVEGGGVGTEAFF. The CDR3 coding sequence is TGCAGCGTCGAGGGGGGTGGGGTTGGCACTGAAGCTTTCTTT.

The V gene is TRBV7-2, the J gene TRBJ2-7; D is uncertain. The germline V and J ends were trimmed by 1 base and 2 bases, with 12 bases remaining between them. Germline assignment: CDR1 SGHTA and CDR2 FQGNSA. This CDR3 comprises 15 residues. Here the CDR3 DNA reads TGTGCCAGCAGCTTAGTGCCAGACCTGACCTACGAGCAGTACTTC. As protein: CASSLVPDLTYEQYF.

The rearrangement links TRBV12-3 or TRBV12-4 to TRBJ2-1; TRBD1 matches 7 bases. V was clipped by 5 bases and J by 8 bases; unmatched bases: 6. This CDR3 is built from 13 residues. The CDR3 is CASSEHQGDEQFF. CDR3 nucleotides: TGTGCCAGCAGTGAACACCAGGGGGATGAGCAGTTCTTC.

In its sample, this clonotype was seen a few times. The V and J genes are TRBV2 and TRBJ1-1, with 7 bases matching TRBD1. The CDR3 has 12 amino acids. Germline-derived CDR1 and CDR2 are SNHLY and FYNNEI. The trim removed 5 bases at V and 8 bases at J, leaving 5 bases unmatched. The CDR3 protein is CASSWTGREAFF. The DNA for the CDR3 is TGTGCCAGCAGTTGGACAGGCAGGGAAGCTTTCTTT.

The chain uses TRBV20-1 and TRBJ2-4; no definite D call. Trimming pared 4 bases from V and 9 bases from J, leaving 10 bases between. CDR3 length equals 11 residues. The germline V gene has CDR1 DFQATT and CDR2 SNEGSKA (reference sequence). The DNA for the CDR3 is TGCAGTGCTATTGTGCCGGGCATTCAGTACTTC. Translating gives CSAIVPGIQYF.

This rearrangement joins TRBV6-2 or TRBV6-3 to TRBJ2-5; D gene uncertain. The closer fit of TRBJ2-7 to the DNA end suggests the J call may be wrong. Germline CDR1 is MNHEY and CDR2 is SVGEGT. The CDR3 loop spans 14 amino acids. In DNA form, the CDR3 reads TGTGCCAGCAGTTACTGGCATAGCTCCTACGAGCAGTACTTC. Residues: CASSYWHSSYEQYF.

The CDR3 loop is CASTSIGGTRSPEQFF. The CDR3 DNA reads TGTGCCAGTACCAGTATCGGGGGGACTAGATCCCCTGAGCAGTTCTTC. V is TRBV19 and J is TRBJ2-1, with 8 bases matching TRBD2. This CDR3 has 16 amino acids. Germline CDR1 LNHDA, CDR2 SQIVND (reference sequence). V lost 7 bases to trimming and J lost 9 bases; unmatched junction nucleotides: 17.

This clonotype appeared a few times. The rearrangement joins TRBV28 to TRBJ1-6; D gene unclear. V was pared by 6 bases and J by 9 bases, with 12 bases between. CDR1 is MDHEN, CDR2 SYDVKM, per germline. The CDR3 consists of 13 residues. The CDR3 nucleotides are TGTGCCAGCAGCATAACAGTGGGTTCACCCCTCCACTTT. It codes for CASSITVGSPLHF.

This clonotype was found a few times. CDR3 sequence reads: CASSQEGAGASGRAYEQFF. In DNA, the CDR3 is TGCGCCAGCAGCCAAGAAGGTGCCGGTGCTAGCGGGAGGGCCTATGAGCAGTTCTTC. The rearrangement uses TRBV4-3 and TRBJ2-1; 12 nucleotides align to TRBD2. The CDR3 is made up of 19 amino acids. The V and J ends lost 0 bases and 8 bases, in that order; junction bases with no gene match: 14. Germline CDR1 is LGHNA and CDR2 is YSLEER.

Turning to this clonotype: An end of the junction differs from the germline gene, which may be a read error. The chain has TRBV5-1 and TRBJ2-7; the match to TRBD1 covers 9 bases. The germline gives CDR1 SGHRS, CDR2 YFSETQ. The CDR3 has 15 residues. The CDR3 loop reads CASGLADRGLGEQYF. CDR3 nucleotides: TGCGCCAGCGGCTTGGCGGACAGGGGCCTCGGCGAGCAGTACTTC.

V gene TRBV20-1 combines with J gene TRBJ2-7, with 9 bases lining up with TRBD1. This CDR3 spans 14 amino acids. After removal of 5 bases from V and 2 bases from J, the junction contained 7 bases not matched to a gene. Germline V lookup: CDR1 DFQATT, CDR2 SNEGSKA (reference sequence). CDR3 amino acids: CSAEDRDRAYEQYF. The CDR3 DNA reads as TGCAGTGCTGAAGACCGGGACAGGGCCTACGAGCAGTACTTC.

This clonotype appeared a few times. The genes are TRBV7-2 and TRBJ1-1; 8 bases are a match to TRBD1. The CDR3 is 16 amino acids. Germline-derived CDR1 and CDR2 are SGHTA and FQGNSA. The V gene end was trimmed by 1 base and the J gene end by 2 bases; junction bases not matched to a gene: 6. CDR3 sequence: CASSLVSRGPNTEAFF. For the CDR3, the DNA is TGTGCCAGCAGCTTAGTCAGCAGGGGGCCTAACACTGAAGCTTTCTTT.

The gene calls are TRBV3-1 and TRBJ2-1; the D gene could be TRBD1 or TRBD2 (5 bases each). The J call may be in error: the DNA end matches TRBJ2-5 better. The CDR3 spans 14 residues. Looked up from germline, CDR1 is LGHDT and CDR2 is YNNKEL (reference sequence). CDR3 DNA sequence: TGTGCCAGCAGCCGTAAGGGGACCGGGATGGGCCAGTACTTC. Amino acids: CASSRKGTGMGQYF.

V and J are TRBV10-3 and TRBJ2-7, with 9 bases lining up with TRBD2. Germline loops: CDR1 ENHRY, CDR2 SYGVKD. The CDR3 is 15 amino acids. V lost 10 bases to trimming and J lost 4 bases; unmatched junction nucleotides: 14. The CDR3 loop is CATRELAGVGYEQYF. CDR3 nucleotides: TGTGCCACTCGGGAGTTAGCGGGAGTGGGATACGAGCAGTACTTC.

This clonotype showed up just a few times. One end of the junction varies from germline; a read error may be responsible. The chain links TRBV7-6 to TRBJ2-5; D call uncertain. The CDR3 is 13 residues long. Looked up from germline, CDR1 is SGHVS and CDR2 is FNYEAQ. The CDR3 sequence: CASSSLNAVSQYF. The CDR3 DNA follows: TGCGCCAGCAGCTCGCTGAACGCTGTTTCGCAGTACTTC.

The rearrangement uses TRBV6-5 and TRBJ1-2, with D unresolved. CDR3 length: 15 amino acids. Germline CDR1 is MNHEY and CDR2 is SVGAGI. Between the trimmed V and J ends, which lost 2 bases and 4 bases, there was a span of 14 bases. The CDR3 DNA reads as TGTGCCAGCAGTTACCTTAAGACACTCGGCTATGGCTACACCTTC. Translation gives CASSYLKTLGYGYTF.

The chain links TRBV20-1 to TRBJ2-7; TRBD2 agrees at 9 bases. V was pared by 6 bases and J by 3 bases, with 9 bases of the junction left unmatched. The CDR3 is 14 amino acids. Germline V gene data show CDR1 as DFQATT and CDR2 as SNEGSKA (reference sequence). Here the CDR3 reads CSAARGTSSYEQYF. The CDR3 DNA is TGCAGTGCGGCGCGCGGGACTAGCAGCTACGAGCAGTACTTC.

V gene TRBV10-3 combines with J gene TRBJ2-3; TRBD1 agrees at 9 bases. V was pared by 10 bases and J by 1 base, with 6 bases of the junction left unmatched. The CDR3 is 14 residues long. Germline CDR1 and CDR2: ENHRY and SYGVKD. In nucleotides, the CDR3 is TGTGCCACGGGGACAGGGCCACGCACAGATACGCAGTATTTT. Residues: CATGTGPRTDTQYF.

The J gene is TRBJ2-7, the V gene TRBV12-3 or TRBV12-4; weak D call: TRBD2 (7 bases). The CDR3 is 14 amino acids. The germline V and J ends were trimmed by 6 bases and 3 bases, with 15 bases remaining between them. The CDR3 DNA is TGTGCCAGCAGCTGGGGGGGCGTCAGCTACGAGCAGTACTTC. It encodes CASSWGGVSYEQYF.